The 20 T cell receptor beta chains below come from one sample, sequenced in a study of cytomegalovirus exposure and HLA in healthy donors. 60 Vbeta and 13 Jbeta primers were used in PCR. Profiled with immunoSEQ multiplex PCR; TCRdb holds only in-frame clones, not every one. Of roughly 110,000 clones in the sample, 74% were seen once. Sequencing was carried out using PBMCs. The receptors shown here come from a young man in good health and CMV-seropositive.

This chain joins TRBV29-1 and TRBJ2-3, with TRBD1 matching 8 bases. Germline lookup yields CDR1 SQVTM and CDR2 ANQGSEA. The CDR3 covers 14 residues. V shed 5 bases and J 5 bases; nucleotides not matched to a gene: 9. The CDR3, as DNA: TGCAGCGTTCTTGGACAGGGCTGGGGAGATACGCAGTATTTT. Translated: CSVLGQGWGDTQYF.

In its sample, this clone was seen a few times. The V call is TRBV5-1, the J call TRBJ1-5, with 7 bases identical to TRBD1. This CDR3 contains 15 residues. V lost 4 bases, J lost 3 bases, and 7 bases stayed unmatched. CDR1 SGHRS and CDR2 YFSETQ come from the germline V gene. Here the CDR3 reads CASSPGTVLNQPQHF. The CDR3 DNA is TGCGCCAGCAGCCCGGGGACAGTCCTCAATCAGCCCCAGCATTTT.

The gene calls are TRBV9 and TRBJ2-1, with a possible D match to TRBD2 (5 bases). Per germline, CDR1 SGDLS and CDR2 YYNGEE. There are 13 residues in the CDR3. The V end lost 4 bases, the J end lost 5 bases, and 10 bases lay between the germline ends. CDR3 bases: TGTGCCAGCAGCACCCGGACTGACAATGAGCAGTTCTTC. Translating it yields CASSTRTDNEQFF.

This sequence joins TRBV15 and TRBJ1-4, with 7 bases matching TRBD1. The V and J ends lost 5 bases and 6 bases, in that order; junction bases with no gene match: 9. Germline CDR1 and CDR2: LNHNV and YYDKDF (reference sequence). CDR3 length equals 15 residues. The CDR3 bases are TGTGCCACCAGCTCCACCTCCGGGACAGATGAAAAACTGTTTTTT. Translating gives CATSSTSGTDEKLFF.

This clone was observed once. The chain joins TRBV5-1 to TRBJ1-2; the D is unclear. The V and J ends lost 0 bases and 3 bases respectively, with 6 bases between them. The CDR3 loop spans 13 amino acids. Germline values: CDR1 SGHRS, CDR2 YFSETQ. This chain's CDR3 is CASSLAGYYGYTF. DNA of the CDR3: TGCGCCAGCAGCTTGGCCGGTTACTATGGCTACACCTTC.

The chain carries TRBV6-6 and TRBJ1-4, with TRBD1 matching 9 bases. The trim removed 8 bases at V and 4 bases at J, leaving 8 bases unmatched. This CDR3 has 15 residues. Germline CDR1 reads MNHNY; CDR2 reads SVGAGI (reference sequence). The DNA for the CDR3 is TGTGCCAGCGGACTAACAGGGGGCTTTAATGAAAAACTGTTTTTT. This codes for CASGLTGGFNEKLFF.

This clone was seen a handful of times. The J gene is TRBJ2-7, the V gene TRBV7-9, with D uncertain. Germline CDR1 and CDR2: SEHNR and FQNEAQ (reference sequence). Between the trimmed V and J ends, which lost 5 bases and 2 bases, there was a span of 10 bases. CDR3 length: 13 amino acids. CDR3: CASSPVAAYEQYF. The DNA of the CDR3 is TGTGCCAGCAGCCCGGTTGCGGCCTACGAGCAGTACTTC.

The V gene is TRBV7-2, the J gene TRBJ1-2; D uncertain. The CDR3 is 13 amino acids. Germline V gives CDR1 SGHTA, CDR2 FQGNSA. Trimming cost V 2 bases and J 6 bases, with 10 bases left between them. In DNA, the CDR3 is TGTGCCAGCAGCTTATCAGGCGTCGATGGCTACACCTTC. Residues: CASSLSGVDGYTF.

A note on this clone: Compared with germline, one end of the junction differs, possibly owing to a read error. The chain recombines TRBV6-5 with TRBJ2-7; 7 bases are a match to TRBD2. The CDR3 runs to 14 residues. Germline-derived CDR1 and CDR2 are MNHEY and SVGAGI. The chain's CDR3 is CAISEKRGRYEQYF. CDR3 DNA sequence: TGTGCCATCAGTGAAAAGCGGGGCAGATACGAGCAGTACTTC.

The CDR3 loop is CASSLNGQGRGTEAFF. CDR3 coding DNA: TGCGCCAGCAGCTTGAATGGGCAGGGTAGGGGCACTGAAGCTTTCTTT. The rearrangement uses TRBV5-1 and TRBJ1-1; possibly TRBD1 for D (5 bases). The CDR3 runs 16 residues. Germline V CDR1 and CDR2: SGHRS, YFSETQ. The V and J ends lost 1 base and 4 bases respectively, with 17 bases between them.

The chain employs TRBV7-3 and TRBJ2-1; the match to TRBD2 covers 7 bases. Losses at the gene ends were 6 bases for V and 0 bases for J; bases not matched to a gene: 17. Germline CDR1 is SGHTA and CDR2 is FQGTGA. The CDR3 totals 19 residues. The chain's CDR3 is CASSHIAGGSSSSYNEQFF. DNA for the CDR3: TGTGCCAGCAGTCATATAGCGGGTGGCTCCTCCAGCTCCTACAATGAGCAGTTCTTC.

The chain recombines TRBV18 with TRBJ1-6; D call uncertain. Trimming cost V 4 bases and J 0 bases, with 10 bases left between them. CDR3 length equals 16 residues. Looked up from germline, CDR1 is KGHSH and CDR2 is LQKENI. The CDR3 sequence: CASSRAESSYNSPLHF. The CDR3 DNA reads as TGTGCCAGCTCACGCGCGGAAAGCTCCTATAATTCACCCCTCCACTTT.

V and J are TRBV25-1 and TRBJ1-3; 8 bases align to TRBD1. CDR3 size: 14 residues. The J segment lost 2 bases and the V segment lost 3 bases, leaving 0 bases of the junction unmatched. CDR1 and CDR2 from the germline V gene are MGHDK and SYGVNS. DNA for the CDR3: TGTGCCAGCAGTGACAGGGGGCCTGGAAACACCATATATTTT. Translation gives CASSDRGPGNTIYF.

The chain uses TRBV9 and TRBJ1-1, with D unresolved. The CDR3 runs 14 residues. Germline loops: CDR1 SGDLS, CDR2 YYNGEE. With 0 bases removed from V and 4 bases from J, the gap between germline ends came to 10 bases. The CDR3 reads CASSVEARGTEAFF. Written as DNA, the CDR3 is TGTGCCAGCAGCGTAGAAGCCCGGGGCACTGAAGCTTTCTTT. The variable domain in full, with the rest retrieved from reference TRBV9 and TRBJ1-1, is DSGVTQTPKHLITATGQRVTLRCSPRSGDLSVYWYQQSLDQGLQFLIQYYNGEERAKGNILERFSAQQFPDLHSELNLSSLELGDSALYFCASSVEARGTEAFFGQGTRLTVV.

The gene calls are TRBV7-9 and TRBJ1-1; a weak D match, TRBD1 (5 bases). Germline V CDR1 and CDR2: SEHNR, FQNEAQ (reference sequence). This CDR3 comprises 16 residues. V was clipped by 0 bases and J by 4 bases, with 15 bases between them. The CDR3 loop reads CASSLAGAGGTTEAFF. CDR3 coding DNA: TGTGCCAGCAGCTTAGCAGGGGCCGGGGGGACCACTGAAGCTTTCTTT.

The CDR3 sequence is CASSLESVTPYLHF. CDR3 bases: TGTGCCAGCAGCCTAGAATCGGTCACCCCGTACCTCCACTTT. The chain recombines TRBV28 with TRBJ1-6; D not certain. The CDR3 has 14 amino acids. CDR1 is MDHEN, CDR2 SYDVKM, per germline. Trimming left V 6 bases short and J 15 bases short, with 21 bases between.

The chain couples TRBV19 to TRBJ1-2; no definite D call. V was trimmed by 7 bases and J by 7 bases, leaving 13 bases between them. The CDR3 is 12 residues long. Germline lookup yields CDR1 LNHDA and CDR2 SQIVND (reference sequence). This chain's CDR3 is CASTQGGGGYTF. The CDR3 coding sequence is TGTGCCAGTACCCAAGGAGGCGGTGGCTACACCTTC.

The chain combines TRBV5-1 with TRBJ2-1; 9 bases map to TRBD2. CDR1 and CDR2 (germline): SGHRS, YFSETQ. This CDR3 is 15 amino acids long. J lost 5 bases, V lost 2 bases, and 5 bases had no gene match. The CDR3 nucleotides read TGCGCCAGCAGCTTAGGGACTAGCCCAAACAATGAGCAGTTCTTC. Translated: CASSLGTSPNNEQFF.

For the CDR3, the DNA is TGTGCCAGTAGTATTGGGGCAGGGGGCTACGAGACCCAGTACTTC. It specifies CASSIGAGGYETQYF. The J gene is TRBJ2-5, the V gene TRBV19; 8 bases are shared with TRBD1. V lost 3 bases, J lost 5 bases, and 8 bases stayed unmatched. The CDR3 is made up of 15 amino acids. Germline V lookup: CDR1 LNHDA, CDR2 SQIVND (reference sequence).

The chain recombines TRBV7-9 with TRBJ1-1; a weak D match, TRBD1 (6 bases). The CDR3 is 12 amino acids. V was pared by 7 bases and J by 5 bases, with 11 bases between. Germline V CDR1 and CDR2: SEHNR, FQNEAQ (reference sequence). The DNA for the CDR3 is TGTGCCAGCATCGAGGGGGTGACTGAAGCTTTCTTT. This gives the protein CASIEGVTEAFF. Together with reference TRBV7-9 and TRBJ1-1, the CDR3 gives the full variable domain: DTGVSQNPRHKITKRGQNVTFRCDPISEHNRLYWYRQTLGQGPEFLTYFQNEAQLEKSRLLSDRFSAERPKGSFSTLEIQRTEQGDSAMYLCASIEGVTEAFFGQGTRLTVV.